The 27 T cell receptor beta chains below come from one sample, sequenced in a study of blood T cell repertoires in COVID-19. Using immunoSEQ multiplex PCR, the repertoire was profiled, and TCRdb retains in-frame clones only, with some absent. The sample gives about 120,000 clones, over 70% of which show up once; around 1.5% is in the top ten. Sequences were obtained from peripheral blood. All receptors come from a man aged 45-65 years with acute or convalescent COVID-19.

This clone showed up just a few times. V and J are TRBV5-1 and TRBJ1-4; D is possibly TRBD1 (5 bases). The length of the CDR3 is 14 residues. Germline V gene lookup returns CDR1 SGHRS and CDR2 YFSETQ. Trimming took off 0 bases at V and 6 bases at J, with 9 bases between the two ends. CDR3 residues: CASSLGGADEKLFF. CDR3 nucleotide sequence: TGCGCCAGCAGCTTGGGGGGCGCTGATGAAAAACTGTTTTTT. Drawing the rest from reference TRBV5-1 and TRBJ1-4, the complete variable domain is KAGVTQTPRYLIKTRGQQVTLSCSPISGHRSVSWYQQTPGQGLQFLFEYFSETQRNKGNFPGRFSGRQFSNSRSEMNVSTLELGDSALYLCASSLGGADEKLFFGSGTQLSVL.

The genes are TRBV27 and TRBJ2-1; 9 nucleotides agree with TRBD2. The germline CDR1 and CDR2 sequences are MNHEY and SMNVEV (reference sequence). The CDR3 contains 13 residues. V lost 5 bases, J lost 8 bases, and 4 bases stayed unmatched. The DNA for the CDR3 is TGTGCCAGCAGTCCGGGACTAGCCGATGAGCAGTTCTTC. Encoded protein: CASSPGLADEQFF.

The rearrangement links TRBV30 to TRBJ1-6; 8 bases line up with TRBD1. CDR1 and CDR2 (germline): GTSNPN, SVGIG (reference sequence). V was pared by 3 bases and J by 0 bases, with 4 bases of the junction left unmatched. This CDR3 contains 16 residues. This CDR3 reads CAWRRTGSSYNSPLHF. The CDR3 coding sequence is TGTGCCTGGAGAAGGACAGGGAGCTCCTATAATTCACCCCTCCACTTT.

This clone was counted only a few times. The V call is TRBV19, the J call TRBJ2-1; possible D gene TRBD2, 6 bases. CDR1 LNHDA and CDR2 SQIVND come from the germline V gene (reference sequence). The V gene lost 3 bases and the J gene lost 5 bases, with 14 bases spanning the gap. This CDR3 is 15 amino acids long. CDR3 residues: CASSMVGGGHNEQFF. In DNA form, the CDR3 reads TGTGCCAGTAGTATGGTGGGAGGTGGCCACAATGAGCAGTTCTTC.

This chain joins TRBV10-3 and TRBJ2-3, with 9 bases aligning to TRBD1. The CDR3 is 15 amino acids. Germline V gene sequence: CDR1 ENHRY, CDR2 SYGVKD. After removal of 6 bases from V and 3 bases from J, the junction contained 7 bases not matched to a gene. The CDR3 spells CAISLGQGKTDTQYF. The CDR3 nucleotides are TGTGCCATCAGCCTAGGACAGGGGAAGACAGATACGCAGTATTTT.

This clone was picked up a small number of times. The chain joins TRBV15 to TRBJ1-2; D is unresolved. The V gene's germline CDR1 is LNHNV and CDR2 YYDKDF (reference sequence). The CDR3 spans 15 residues. Trimming cost V 2 bases and J 2 bases, with 12 bases left between them. CDR3 protein: CATSRLLGINYGYTF. CDR3 in DNA: TGTGCCACCAGCAGACTCCTAGGCATCAACTATGGCTACACCTTC.

This chain links TRBV30 with TRBJ1-4; possible D gene TRBD1, 5 bases. The CDR3 totals 14 residues. Germline-derived CDR1 and CDR2 are GTSNPN and SVGIG (reference sequence). V lost 3 bases to trimming and J lost 4 bases, with 12 bases between them. The CDR3 sequence: CAWRLSRGNEKLFF. CDR3 nucleotides: TGTGCCTGGAGACTAAGTAGGGGTAATGAAAAACTGTTTTTT.

V gene TRBV5-4 combines with J gene TRBJ2-5; 10 bases align to TRBD2. V lost 0 bases to trimming and J lost 5 bases; unmatched junction nucleotides: 7. The germline gives CDR1 SGHNT, CDR2 YYREEE (reference sequence). This CDR3 spans 16 amino acids. CDR3 bases: TGTGCCAGCAGCTTGGAGAAGCGGGGGGGCCGGGAGACCCAGTACTTC. Protein: CASSLEKRGGRETQYF.

The chain joins TRBV28 to TRBJ1-4, with a weak D call TRBD1 (5 bases). The CDR3 totals 14 residues. Germline CDR1 MDHEN, CDR2 SYDVKM. V shed 7 bases and J shed 8 bases, with 17 bases lying between them. The CDR3 region is CASTLQDGREKLFF. CDR3 nucleotide sequence: TGTGCCAGCACCCTACAGGACGGTAGGGAAAAACTGTTTTTT.

The chain has TRBV4-1 and TRBJ1-6; no clear D gene. The germline V gene encodes CDR1 MGHRA and CDR2 YSYEKL. This CDR3 region has 14 residues. V was shortened by 8 bases and J by 9 bases, with 17 bases between the two germline ends. CDR3 DNA: TGCGCCAGCGGCCTCGAGGCCGAACGTTCACCCCTCCACTTT. It translates to CASGLEAERSPLHF.

The rearrangement joins TRBV5-4 to TRBJ2-5, with 12 bases matching TRBD1. Germline CDR1 and CDR2: SGHNT and YYREEE (reference sequence). Trimming cost V 5 bases and J 5 bases; bases outside gene matches: 7. This CDR3 contains 15 residues. DNA for the CDR3: TGTGCCAGCAGACGGGACAGGGGGCTTGATGAGACCCAGTACTTC. Its protein product is CASRRDRGLDETQYF. The complete variable domain, with remaining parts taken from reference TRBV5-4 and TRBJ2-5, reads ETGVTQSPTHLIKTRGQQVTLRCSSQSGHNTVSWYQQALGQGPQFIFQYYREEENGRGNFPPRFSGLQFPNYSSELNVNALELDDSALYLCASRRDRGLDETQYFGPGTRLLVL.

The chain couples TRBV13 to TRBJ1-2, with D uncertain. CDR3 length equals 14 residues. Trimming stripped 3 bases from V and 1 base from J, with 9 bases between. Germline CDR1 reads PRHDT; CDR2 reads FYEKMQ (reference sequence). In nucleotides, the CDR3 is TGTGCCAGCAGCTTCCCGGAGAATAACTATGGCTACACCTTC. Amino acids: CASSFPENNYGYTF.

This clone has a handful of counts. V gene TRBV7-9 combines with J gene TRBJ1-4, with TRBD1 identical over 9 bases. CDR1 is SEHNR, CDR2 FQNEAQ, per germline (reference sequence). This CDR3 has 14 amino acids. V gave up 2 bases and J gave up 6 bases; unmatched junction bases: 1. CDR3 coding DNA: TGTGCCAGCAGCTTAAGACAGGGGGATGAAAAACTGTTTTTT. Translated: CASSLRQGDEKLFF.

The genes are TRBV19 and TRBJ1-6; D gene ambiguous. CDR1 and CDR2 (germline): LNHDA, SQIVND (reference sequence). CDR3 size: 11 residues. Trimming stripped 8 bases from V and 5 bases from J, with 4 bases between. The CDR3: CASGDNSPLHF. CDR3 nucleotide sequence: TGTGCCAGTGGAGATAATTCACCCCTCCACTTT.

The chain links TRBV5-1 to TRBJ1-5; 9 bases are shared with TRBD1. CDR1 and CDR2 (germline): SGHRS, YFSETQ. After removal of 4 bases from V and 4 bases from J, the junction contained 6 bases not matched to a gene. The CDR3 loop spans 15 amino acids. The DNA for the CDR3 is TGCGCCAGCAGCATGGGACAGGGATTAAATCAGCCCCAGCATTTT. It is translated as CASSMGQGLNQPQHF.

This clone was picked up one time. V gene TRBV19 combines with J gene TRBJ1-2, with D possibly being TRBD1 (6 bases). Trimming removed 1 base from V and 4 bases from J, with 13 bases in between. The CDR3 sequence is 15 residues long. CDR1 LNHDA and CDR2 SQIVND come from the germline V gene (reference sequence). The CDR3 region has the DNA TGTGCCAGTAGTATAGCTAAGGACAGATTCTATGGCTACACCTTC. This encodes CASSIAKDRFYGYTF.

The chain employs TRBV10-3 and TRBJ1-1, with 8 positions matching TRBD1. This CDR3 has 15 residues. Trimming cost V 3 bases and J 5 bases; bases outside gene matches: 8. In germline, CDR1 is ENHRY, CDR2 SYGVKD. CDR3 protein: CAISDMAGGKTEAFF. The CDR3 region has the DNA TGTGCCATCAGTGATATGGCAGGGGGCAAAACTGAAGCTTTCTTT.

The gene calls are TRBV9 and TRBJ2-3, with D perhaps TRBD1 (6 bases). The CDR3 length is 18 residues. Trimming cost V 3 bases and J 1 base, with 21 bases left between them. Germline loops: CDR1 SGDLS, CDR2 YYNGEE. The CDR3 nucleotides read TGTGCCAGCAGCGCCCCGAAGGATGGGGGCGTCGGCACAGATACGCAGTATTTT. It is translated as CASSAPKDGGVGTDTQYF.

The chain combines TRBV10-3 with TRBJ1-1, with D uncertain. In germline, CDR1 is ENHRY, CDR2 SYGVKD. V shed 2 bases and J shed 0 bases, with 4 bases lying between them. The CDR3 loop spans 13 amino acids. The CDR3 spells CAISEQVNTEAFF. The DNA for the CDR3 is TGTGCCATCAGTGAGCAGGTGAACACTGAAGCTTTCTTT.

J is TRBJ1-2 and V is TRBV6-5; 8 bases are a match to TRBD1. The germline V gene has CDR1 MNHEY and CDR2 SVGAGI. The CDR3 sequence is 15 residues long. V shed 2 bases, J shed 5 bases, and the junction held 7 bases outside the gene matches. CDR3: CASSYPTGQGYGYTF. CDR3 coding DNA: TGTGCCAGCAGTTACCCTACCGGACAGGGTTATGGCTACACCTTC.

The rearrangement joins TRBV5-6 to TRBJ2-5; 9 bases agree with TRBD2. Germline trimming cut 2 bases from V and 5 bases from J; bases unmatched to any gene: 4. CDR1 is SGHDT and CDR2 is YYEEEE in the germline V gene. This CDR3 comprises 14 residues. CDR3: CASSFSGGGETQYF. In DNA form, the CDR3 reads TGTGCCAGCAGCTTTAGCGGGGGCGGGGAGACCCAGTACTTC.

V is TRBV19 and J is TRBJ1-5; no clear D gene. In germline, CDR1 is LNHDA, CDR2 SQIVND (reference sequence). The CDR3 loop spans 15 amino acids. The V end lost 0 bases, the J end lost 1 base, and 7 bases lay between the germline ends. DNA of the CDR3: TGTGCCAGTAGTATAGATCTACGGAGCAATCAGCCCCAGCATTTT. This sequence encodes CASSIDLRSNQPQHF.

The gene calls are TRBV7-2 and TRBJ2-7, with TRBD2 as a possible D gene (7 bases). This CDR3 contains 15 residues. CDR1 is SGHTA, CDR2 FQGNSA, per germline. V shed 2 bases and J shed 2 bases, with 13 bases lying between them. Here the CDR3 DNA reads TGTGCCAGCAGCTTAAGGGGGGGGGCCCCCTACGAGCAGTACTTC. Translating it yields CASSLRGGAPYEQYF.

This clone was observed once. The chain employs TRBV7-2 and TRBJ1-3; no reliable D call. Per the germline V gene, CDR1 is SGHTA and CDR2 is FQGNSA. The CDR3 runs to 16 residues. The V gene lost 5 bases and the J gene lost 0 bases, with 14 bases spanning the gap. The CDR3 sequence: CASSLVGAYSGNTIYF. As DNA, the CDR3 is TGTGCCAGCAGCCTAGTGGGAGCCTACTCTGGAAACACCATATATTTT.

The chain is built from TRBV5-1 and TRBJ2-2; TRBD2 might be the D (6 bases). The ends were cut back, 5 bases at V and 2 bases at J, with 7 bases in the middle. The CDR3 runs 13 residues. Looked up from germline, CDR1 is SGHRS and CDR2 is YFSETQ. CDR3 nucleotide sequence: TGCGCCAGCAGGGACTACAACACCGGGGAGCTGTTTTTT. Its protein is CASRDYNTGELFF.

This sequence joins TRBV4-2 and TRBJ1-2, with a weak D call TRBD1 (5 bases). The CDR3 has 15 amino acids. CDR1 and CDR2 (germline): LGHNA, YNFKEQ. The V end was cut by 0 bases, the J end by 8 bases, with 16 bases between. The CDR3 spells CASSQDLGTSGGYTF. The CDR3 DNA reads TGTGCCAGCAGCCAAGATTTAGGGACTTCTGGGGGCTACACCTTC.

The J gene is TRBJ2-5, the V gene TRBV18; a weak D match, TRBD1 (6 bases). V shed 2 bases and J shed 2 bases, with 9 bases lying between them. The CDR3 extends over 14 amino acids. The germline gives CDR1 KGHSH, CDR2 LQKENI. The CDR3, as DNA: TGTGCCAGCTCACCAGGGACACGGCAAGAGACCCAGTACTTC. This encodes CASSPGTRQETQYF.